The clone carrying this TCR beta chain was observed many times. This sample was taken from a study of early T cells in non-severe SARS-CoV-2 infection. This CDR3 region has 13 residues. V dropped 4 bases and J dropped 3 bases, with 10 bases sitting between them. From germline, CDR1 is DFQATT and CDR2 SNEGSKA (reference sequence). MiXCR, applied by TCRdb to the 5' RACE reads, yields one record per CDR3 protein. The data show around 25,000 distinct CDR3 sequences, around 5.8% seen once. This rearrangement joins TRBV20-1 to TRBJ1-5; no reliable D call. The sequencing input was whole blood. The sequence was obtained from an adult who was a healthcare worker with PCR-confirmed SARS-CoV-2 infection or an uninfected control (not recorded which). This CDR3 reads CSAKAASNQPQHF. The CDR3 DNA reads TGCAGTGCTAAAGCAGCCTCCAATCAGCCCCAGCATTTT.